Reported below is one TCR beta chain. This entry belongs to a study of blood T cell repertoires in COVID-19. CDR3 length: 14 amino acids. Deletions cut 2 bases from V and 2 bases from J, with 10 bases between. The V gene's germline CDR1 is WNHNN and CDR2 SYGVQD (reference sequence). Ages ranged from 18 to 89 years, with residence in under 25 US areas. Profiled with immunoSEQ multiplex PCR; TCRdb holds only in-frame clones, not every one. The sample has 320,000 or so clones, 75% to 90% seen once. Source material: PBMCs or T cells enriched from blood (not recorded which). The V gene is TRBV10-1, the J gene TRBJ2-7; D is possibly TRBD1 (6 bases). This TCR was sampled from a man aged 25 to 40 who had recovered from COVID-19. The CDR3 spells CASSETGYPYEQYF. CDR3 in DNA: TGCGCCAGCAGTGAGACAGGGTACCCCTACGAGCAGTACTTC.